These T cell receptor beta chains were read from a single sample in a study of metastatic and nonmetastatic thyroid tumors. TCRdb reanalyzed the PCR reads with MiXCR. The sample lists 17,000 or so clones, roughly a fifth occurring once. Sequencing used tumor tissue. These receptors originate from a female donor with papillary thyroid cancer or a benign thyroid nodule (not recorded which). Some clones in this sample may be carry-over from other donors' samples. CDR3s include the opening cysteine and the closing phenylalanine or tryptophan. Fields, in order: D gene, J gene, V gene, CDR3 length, clone size, CDR3 protein, CDR3 DNA. A D gene is named only where the DNA matches it firmly. Where a row states a size, it is once, few, many or the class of an expanded clone; other rows omit it.

d_gene: TRBD2; j_gene: TRBJ2-3; v_gene: TRBV20-1; len: 14; abundance: many; CDR3aa: CSAILREITDTQYF; CDR3nt: TGCAGTGCTATATTGCGGGAGATCACAGATACGCAGTATTTT
d_gene: NA; j_gene: TRBJ2-1; v_gene: TRBV29-1; len: 13; abundance: many; CDR3aa: CSVAGTQGGEQFF; CDR3nt: TGCAGCGTTGCAGGGACCCAGGGGGGAGAGCAGTTCTTC
d_gene: TRBD2; j_gene: TRBJ2-1; v_gene: TRBV11-1; len: 16; abundance: medium-sized; CDR3aa: CASSSRTSGTRGEQFF; CDR3nt: TGTGCCAGCAGCTCCCGGACTAGCGGGACTCGGGGTGAGCAGTTCTTC
d_gene: NA; j_gene: TRBJ1-2; v_gene: TRBV5-1; len: 15; abundance: large; CDR3aa: CASSPPGFGGYGYTF; CDR3nt: TGCGCCAGCAGCCCTCCGGGGTTCGGGGGCTATGGCTACACCTTC
d_gene: TRBD2; j_gene: TRBJ2-7; v_gene: TRBV28; len: 14; abundance: few; CDR3aa: CASSYSGRAHEQYF; CDR3nt: TGTGCCAGCAGCTATAGCGGGCGTGCCCACGAGCAGTACTTC
d_gene: TRBD1; j_gene: TRBJ1-6; v_gene: TRBV2; len: 13; abundance: few; CDR3aa: CASRGTGDSPLHF; CDR3nt: TGTGCCAGCAGGGGGACAGGGGATTCACCCCTCCACTTT
d_gene: TRBD1; j_gene: TRBJ1-2; v_gene: TRBV27; len: 15; abundance: many; CDR3aa: CASSLTGERIEGYTF; CDR3nt: TGTGCCAGCAGTTTGACAGGGGAGAGGATTGAGGGCTACACCTTC
d_gene: NA; j_gene: TRBJ2-2; v_gene: TRBV7-2; len: 14; abundance: many; CDR3aa: CASSLFSMGGELFF; CDR3nt: TGTGCCAGCAGCCTGTTTTCGATGGGCGGGGAGCTGTTTTTT
d_gene: NA; j_gene: TRBJ2-7; v_gene: TRBV4-2; len: 14; abundance: few; CDR3aa: CASSQDGDFYEQYF; CDR3nt: TGTGCCAGCAGCCAAGACGGGGACTTCTACGAGCAGTACTTC
d_gene: TRBD1; j_gene: TRBJ2-7; v_gene: TRBV28; len: 14; abundance: many; CDR3aa: CASSDPGTVEEQYF; CDR3nt: TGTGCCAGCAGTGACCCCGGGACAGTGGAAGAGCAGTACTTC
d_gene: NA; j_gene: TRBJ2-7; v_gene: TRBV6-2/TRBV6-3; len: 14; abundance: few; CDR3aa: CASSQTVIRYEQYF; CDR3nt: TGTGCCAGCAGTCAGACAGTGATCCGCTACGAGCAGTACTTC
d_gene: NA; j_gene: TRBJ2-2; v_gene: TRBV20-1; len: 13; abundance: many; CDR3aa: CSAQEGGTGELFF; CDR3nt: TGCAGTGCTCAGGAGGGGGGCACCGGGGAGCTGTTTTTT
d_gene: TRBD2; j_gene: TRBJ2-1; v_gene: TRBV7-2; len: 16; abundance: NA; CDR3aa: CASSLAARLNYNEQFF; CDR3nt: TGTGCCAGCAGCCTAGCGGCCCGCCTTAACTACAATGAGCAGTTCTTC
d_gene: TRBD2; j_gene: TRBJ2-7; v_gene: TRBV4-1; len: 15; abundance: many; CDR3aa: CASSRGLAGSYEQYF; CDR3nt: TGCGCCAGCAGCCGAGGACTAGCGGGGTCCTACGAGCAGTACTTC
d_gene: NA; j_gene: TRBJ2-5; v_gene: TRBV7-9; len: 12; abundance: many; CDR3aa: CASSFLEETQYF; CDR3nt: TGTGCCAGCAGCTTTCTCGAAGAGACCCAGTACTTC
d_gene: NA; j_gene: TRBJ2-7; v_gene: TRBV28; len: 13; abundance: few; CDR3aa: CASSLRVGLEQYF; CDR3nt: TGTGCCAGCAGTTTAAGGGTGGGTCTTGAGCAGTACTTC
d_gene: NA; j_gene: TRBJ2-2; v_gene: TRBV5-1; len: 18; abundance: NA; CDR3aa: CASSLEAWGITYTGELFF; CDR3nt: TGCGCCAGCAGCTTGGAGGCATGGGGCATCACCTACACCGGGGAGCTGTTTTTT
d_gene: NA; j_gene: TRBJ2-6; v_gene: TRBV5-1; len: 17; abundance: medium-sized; CDR3aa: CATSPGHSLSGANVLTF; CDR3nt: TGCGCCACCAGTCCGGGACACAGCCTCTCTGGGGCCAACGTCCTGACTTTC
d_gene: TRBD1; j_gene: TRBJ1-2; v_gene: TRBV27; len: 14; abundance: many; CDR3aa: CASSSRGLAYGYTF; CDR3nt: TGTGCCAGCAGTTCAAGGGGGCTGGCCTATGGCTACACCTTC
d_gene: NA; j_gene: TRBJ1-6; v_gene: TRBV6-2/TRBV6-3; len: 16; abundance: few; CDR3aa: CASNLGTSSSGSPLHF; CDR3nt: TGTGCCAGCAACCTCGGGACATCCTCGTCGGGTTCACCCCTCCACTTT
d_gene: TRBD2; j_gene: TRBJ2-1; v_gene: TRBV5-1; len: 14; abundance: large; CDR3aa: CASALAGPLNEQFF; CDR3nt: TGCGCCTCAGCACTAGCGGGTCCACTAAATGAGCAGTTCTTC
d_gene: NA; j_gene: TRBJ2-7; v_gene: TRBV28; len: 13; abundance: many; CDR3aa: CASTQTGPYEQYF; CDR3nt: TGTGCCAGCACACAGACAGGCCCATACGAGCAGTACTTC
d_gene: NA; j_gene: TRBJ1-2; v_gene: TRBV2; len: 13; abundance: few; CDR3aa: CASSEERGGGYTF; CDR3nt: TGTGCCAGCAGTGAAGAAAGGGGGGGTGGCTATACCTTC
d_gene: NA; j_gene: TRBJ2-7; v_gene: TRBV6-2/TRBV6-3; len: 14; abundance: NA; CDR3aa: CASSYEVSSYEQYF; CDR3nt: TGTGCCAGCAGTTACGAGGTGAGCTCCTACGAGCAGTACTTC
d_gene: NA; j_gene: TRBJ2-5; v_gene: TRBV11-2; len: 11; abundance: many; CDR3aa: CASSLRETQYF; CDR3nt: TGTGCCAGCAGCTTAAGGGAGACCCAGTACTTC
d_gene: TRBD2; j_gene: TRBJ2-3; v_gene: TRBV20-1; len: 14; abundance: many; CDR3aa: CSAGLSGLGDTQYF; CDR3nt: TGCAGTGCTGGGCTTTCGGGACTAGGAGATACGCAGTATTTT
d_gene: TRBD2; j_gene: TRBJ2-1; v_gene: TRBV5-1; len: 20; abundance: many; CDR3aa: CASSLVGREGSISFYNEQFF; CDR3nt: TGCGCCAGCAGCTTGGTCGGGCGGGAGGGCTCAATCTCGTTCTACAATGAGCAGTTCTTC
d_gene: TRBD2; j_gene: TRBJ2-2; v_gene: TRBV20-1; len: 18; abundance: medium-sized; CDR3aa: CSASWTSGRGGNTGELFF; CDR3nt: TGCAGTGCTAGCTGGACTAGCGGGAGGGGGGGTAACACCGGGGAGCTGTTTTTT
d_gene: TRBD1; j_gene: TRBJ2-1; v_gene: TRBV6-5; len: 16; abundance: many; CDR3aa: CASSLFGDRGLDEQFF; CDR3nt: TGTGCCAGCAGCCTGTTTGGGGACAGGGGGCTCGATGAGCAGTTCTTC
d_gene: NA; j_gene: TRBJ2-3; v_gene: TRBV7-6; len: 12; abundance: many; CDR3aa: CASSWGGDTQYF; CDR3nt: TGTGCCAGCAGCTGGGGCGGGGATACGCAGTATTTT
d_gene: NA; j_gene: TRBJ2-1; v_gene: TRBV24-1; len: 14; abundance: many; CDR3aa: CATSDDSGRGEQFF; CDR3nt: TGTGCCACCAGTGATGATAGCGGTCGGGGAGAGCAGTTCTTC
d_gene: TRBD1; j_gene: TRBJ2-7; v_gene: TRBV6-1; len: 13; abundance: few; CDR3aa: CASSDRGPTWQYF; CDR3nt: TGTGCCAGCAGTGACAGGGGGCCTACGTGGCAGTACTTC
d_gene: TRBD2; j_gene: TRBJ2-1; v_gene: TRBV7-9; len: 15; abundance: medium-sized; CDR3aa: CASSHTGLADNEQFF; CDR3nt: TGTGCCAGCAGTCACACCGGACTAGCTGACAATGAGCAGTTCTTC
d_gene: NA; j_gene: TRBJ1-1; v_gene: TRBV29-1; len: 14; abundance: many; CDR3aa: CSVRRTAMNTEAFF; CDR3nt: TGCAGCGTCCGAAGGACTGCAATGAACACTGAAGCTTTCTTT
d_gene: TRBD2; j_gene: TRBJ2-1; v_gene: TRBV28; len: 17; abundance: NA; CDR3aa: CASSLWGLAGAYNEQFF; CDR3nt: TGTGCCAGCAGTTTATGGGGACTAGCGGGCGCCTACAATGAGCAGTTCTTC
d_gene: TRBD1; j_gene: TRBJ1-6; v_gene: TRBV5-1; len: 15; abundance: many; CDR3aa: CASSTWTGPNSPLHF; CDR3nt: TGCGCCAGCAGCACCTGGACAGGACCTAATTCACCCCTCCACTTT
d_gene: NA; j_gene: TRBJ1-1; v_gene: TRBV9; len: 13; abundance: many; CDR3aa: CASSVGSFTEAFF; CDR3nt: TGTGCCAGCAGCGTAGGTAGTTTTACTGAAGCTTTCTTT
d_gene: NA; j_gene: TRBJ1-5; v_gene: TRBV13; len: 12; abundance: NA; CDR3aa: CASSKGNQPQHF; CDR3nt: TGTGCCAGCTCCAAAGGCAATCAGCCCCAGCATTTT
d_gene: NA; j_gene: TRBJ1-5; v_gene: TRBV6-6; len: 16; abundance: many; CDR3aa: CASSYFSLTGNQPQHF; CDR3nt: TGTGCCAGCAGTTACTTCTCGTTAACGGGCAATCAGCCCCAGCATTTT
d_gene: TRBD2; j_gene: TRBJ2-3; v_gene: TRBV7-2; len: 16; abundance: many; CDR3aa: CASSLQLAGGLDTQYF; CDR3nt: TGTGCCAGCAGCTTACAATTAGCGGGAGGTCTAGATACGCAGTATTTT
d_gene: NA; j_gene: TRBJ1-2; v_gene: TRBV28; len: 13; abundance: many; CDR3aa: CASSRGVDYGYTF; CDR3nt: TGTGCCAGCAGTCGAGGGGTAGACTATGGCTACACCTTC
d_gene: TRBD1; j_gene: TRBJ2-7; v_gene: TRBV5-1; len: 13; abundance: medium-sized; CDR3aa: CASRGQGFNEQYF; CDR3nt: TGCGCCAGCAGGGGACAGGGGTTTAACGAGCAGTACTTC
d_gene: NA; j_gene: TRBJ2-1; v_gene: TRBV20-1; len: 14; abundance: many; CDR3aa: CSASQELGYNEQFF; CDR3nt: TGCAGTGCTAGCCAGGAATTGGGGTACAATGAGCAGTTCTTC
d_gene: NA; j_gene: TRBJ1-2; v_gene: TRBV12-3/TRBV12-4; len: 13; abundance: NA; CDR3aa: CASDTGGNYGYTF; CDR3nt: TGTGCCAGCGATACAGGAGGGAACTATGGCTACACCTTC
d_gene: NA; j_gene: TRBJ2-7; v_gene: TRBV20-1; len: 13; abundance: NA; CDR3aa: CSARGGGSYEQYF; CDR3nt: TGCAGTGCTAGAGGAGGCGGGTCCTACGAGCAGTACTTC
d_gene: NA; j_gene: TRBJ2-2; v_gene: TRBV19; len: 14; abundance: medium-sized; CDR3aa: CASRDHQSTGELFF; CDR3nt: TGTGCCAGCCGGGACCATCAGAGCACCGGGGAGCTGTTTTTT
d_gene: NA; j_gene: TRBJ2-4; v_gene: TRBV5-4; len: 16; abundance: many; CDR3aa: CASSPGHPGAKNIQYF; CDR3nt: TGTGCCAGCAGCCCTGGTCACCCAGGGGCCAAAAACATTCAGTACTTC
d_gene: NA; j_gene: TRBJ2-2; v_gene: TRBV20-1; len: 16; abundance: NA; CDR3aa: CSARVQGLTSTGELFF; CDR3nt: TGCAGTGCTAGAGTGCAGGGCCTAACCTCCACCGGGGAGCTGTTTTTT
d_gene: NA; j_gene: TRBJ2-7; v_gene: TRBV6-2/TRBV6-3; len: 15; abundance: NA; CDR3aa: CASSYPWGLSYEQYF; CDR3nt: TGTGCCAGCAGTTACCCGTGGGGACTTTCCTACGAGCAGTACTTC
d_gene: TRBD1; j_gene: TRBJ2-7; v_gene: TRBV4-1; len: 18; abundance: many; CDR3aa: CASSLRQMTGVDSYEQYF; CDR3nt: TGCGCCAGCAGCCTACGGCAAATGACAGGGGTCGACTCCTACGAGCAGTACTTC